This T cell receptor (beta chain) was retrieved from a study of T-cell memory formation after mild COVID-19. The CDR3 runs to 14 residues. The germline gives CDR1 MDHEN, CDR2 SYDVKM. V dropped 6 bases and J dropped 6; count of bases not matched to a gene: 7. TCRdb passed the 5' RACE reads through MiXCR, listing each CDR3 protein once. The data contain around 300,000 distinct CDR3 sequences, 10% to 15% of them singletons. This clonotype originated in a man aged 18 to 30 who had mild COVID-19 (a few samples of this study predate the infection). Cell type and time point are not known. V and J are TRBV28 and TRBJ2-2; 7 nucleotides agree with TRBD1. Sequencing was carried out using PBMCs or a T cell subset sorted from them (not recorded which). The CDR3 protein is CASSTRQGSGELFF. In DNA form, the CDR3 reads TGTGCCAGCAGCACTCGACAGGGATCCGGGGAGCTGTTTTTT.